Described below is a single T cell receptor (beta chain) sequence and its context. What it binds is unknown. The sample is drawn from a study of T cells after yellow fever vaccination. About the study: Fractions with few cells were prepared using SMART-Seq v4 Ultra Low Input. Study results and caveats: Clones from primary vaccination mostly reappeared after the booster (around 96% CD4, over 85% CD8). Highly abundant clonotypes carried over from the bulk population could end up in FACS-sorted repertoires as contaminants.

The 5'RACE template-switching step produced TCR cDNA and added a universal primer site and UMIs. TCRdb passed the 5' RACE reads through MiXCR, listing each CDR3 protein once. Among about 310,000 distinct CDR3 sequences listed, approximately 3.9% were seen once. Germline trimming cut 1 base from V and 2 bases from J; bases unmatched to any gene: 6. This CDR3 has 16 residues. CDR1 is SGHRS and CDR2 is YFSETQ in the germline V gene. This chain uses TRBV5-1 with TRBJ1-2, with 9 bases lining up with TRBD1. The TCR was taken from a man younger than 35 who received the YFV17D yellow fever vaccine. The sample in question was PBMCs, obtained on the day of the yellow fever booster vaccination. CDR3 sequence reads: CASSLTPGTGNYGYTF. CDR3 coding DNA: TGCGCCAGCAGCTTGACCCCCGGGACAGGGAACTATGGCTACACCTTC.